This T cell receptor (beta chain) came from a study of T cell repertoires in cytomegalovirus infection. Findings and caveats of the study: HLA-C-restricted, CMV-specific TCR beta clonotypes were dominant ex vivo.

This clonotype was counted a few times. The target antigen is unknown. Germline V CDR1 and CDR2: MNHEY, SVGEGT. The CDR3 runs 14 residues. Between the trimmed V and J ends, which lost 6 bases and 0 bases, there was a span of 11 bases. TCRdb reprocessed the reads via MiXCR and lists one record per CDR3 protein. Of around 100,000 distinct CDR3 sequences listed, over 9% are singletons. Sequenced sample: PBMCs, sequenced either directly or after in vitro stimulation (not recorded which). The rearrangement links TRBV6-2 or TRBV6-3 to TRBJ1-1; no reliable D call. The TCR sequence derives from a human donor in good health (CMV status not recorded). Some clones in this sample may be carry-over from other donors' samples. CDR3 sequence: CASSPAHMNTEAFF. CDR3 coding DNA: TGTGCCAGCAGCCCTGCTCACATGAACACTGAAGCTTTCTTT.